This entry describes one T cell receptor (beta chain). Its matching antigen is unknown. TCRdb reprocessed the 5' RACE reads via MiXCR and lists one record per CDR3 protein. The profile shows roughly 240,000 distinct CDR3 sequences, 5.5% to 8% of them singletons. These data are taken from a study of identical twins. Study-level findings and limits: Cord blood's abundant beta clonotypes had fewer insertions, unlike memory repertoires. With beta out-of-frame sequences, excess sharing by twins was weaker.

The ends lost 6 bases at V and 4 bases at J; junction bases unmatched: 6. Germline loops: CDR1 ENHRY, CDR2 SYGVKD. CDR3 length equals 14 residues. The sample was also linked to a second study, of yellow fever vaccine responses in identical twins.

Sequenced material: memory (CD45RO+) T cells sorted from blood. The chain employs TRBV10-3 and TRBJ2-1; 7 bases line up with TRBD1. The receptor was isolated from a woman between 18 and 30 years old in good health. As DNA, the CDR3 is TGTGCCATCAGAGGACAGGAAAATTACAATGAGCAGTTCTTC. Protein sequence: CAIRGQENYNEQFF.